These 21 T cell receptor beta chains were all obtained from the same sample, sequenced in a study of cytomegalovirus exposure and HLA in healthy donors. Here immunoSEQ multiplex PCR was the method, and the copy in TCRdb shows in-frame clones only, minus some. Of nearly 110,000 clones listed, roughly 90% are singletons. Sequenced: PBMCs. Every receptor here comes from a woman aged 18-29 years in good health and CMV-seropositive.

J is TRBJ2-2 and V is TRBV18, with 8 bases matching TRBD1. In germline, CDR1 is KGHSH, CDR2 LQKENI. With 6 bases clipped from V and 6 bases from J, the junction kept 6 bases outside the gene matches. CDR3 length: 14 amino acids. As DNA, the CDR3 is TGTGCCAGCTCTACCGGGACAGGAGCCGGGGAGCTGTTTTTT. Its translation: CASSTGTGAGELFF. The whole variable domain, remainder taken from reference TRBV18 and TRBJ2-2, is NAGVMQNPRHLVRRRGQEARLRCSPMKGHSHVYWYRQLPEEGLKFMVYLQKENIIDESGMPKERFSAEFPKEGPSILRIQQVVRGDSAAYFCASSTGTGAGELFFGEGSRLTVL.

The rearrangement joins TRBV27 to TRBJ2-7, with D possibly matching TRBD2 (7 bases). Germline CDR1 and CDR2: MNHEY and SMNVEV (reference sequence). V was trimmed by 6 bases and J by 6 bases, leaving 21 bases between them. CDR3 length equals 15 residues. The chain's CDR3 is CASRPGATGRGEQYV. In DNA, the CDR3 is TGTGCCAGCAGGCCCGGGGCAACAGGGAGGGGCGAGCAGTACGTC.

The chain employs TRBV4-1 and TRBJ2-5, with 8 nucleotides matching TRBD1. The CDR3 runs to 15 residues. Trimming at V came to 2 bases and at J to 2 bases, leaving 4 bases not matched to a gene. The germline V gene encodes CDR1 MGHRA and CDR2 YSYEKL. The CDR3 nucleotides read TGCGCCAGCAGCCAACTTACAGGGGGTCAAGAGACCCAGTACTTC. Protein product: CASSQLTGGQETQYF.

The chain links TRBV28 to TRBJ1-2, with D maybe TRBD1 (6 bases). The CDR3 contains 13 residues. Per germline, CDR1 MDHEN and CDR2 SYDVKM. Trimming took off 4 bases at V and 5 bases at J, with 11 bases between the two ends. CDR3 region: CASSWDKGYGYTF. The CDR3 nucleotides are TGTGCCAGCAGTTGGGACAAAGGGTATGGCTACACCTTC.

The chain employs TRBV21-1 and TRBJ1-1; the D call of TRBD1 is as the table states it, not checked on the DNA. TRBV21-1 is a pseudogene. This CDR3 is built from 12 residues. This CDR3 reads CASSDRDTEAFF. CDR3 DNA: TGTGCCAGCAGCGACAGGGACACTGAAGCTTTCTTT.

In its sample, this clone was seen once. This chain joins TRBV5-1 and TRBJ2-1; 11 bases line up with TRBD2. V was pared by 3 bases and J by 6 bases, with 11 bases of the junction left unmatched. CDR1 and CDR2 from the germline V gene are SGHRS and YFSETQ. The CDR3 runs to 17 residues. This CDR3 is CASSSRKLAGVTNEQFF. In nucleotides, the CDR3 is TGCGCCAGCAGCTCCAGAAAACTAGCGGGGGTAACCAATGAGCAGTTCTTC.

The chain links TRBV20-1 to TRBJ1-1; D is unclear. From germline, CDR1 is DFQATT and CDR2 SNEGSKA (reference sequence). V lost 3 bases to trimming and J lost 5 bases, with 7 bases between them. This CDR3 contains 11 residues. CDR3 residues: CSASSGTEAFF. The CDR3 region has the DNA TGCAGTGCTAGTTCGGGAACTGAAGCTTTCTTT.

The rearrangement uses TRBV28 and TRBJ1-5; a possible D gene is TRBD1 (5 bases). This CDR3 spans 15 amino acids. CDR1 and CDR2 from the germline V gene are MDHEN and SYDVKM. Trimming cost V 6 bases and J 0 bases, with 12 bases left between them. This CDR3 reads CASSPTEYSNQPQHF. The CDR3 DNA is TGTGCCAGCAGCCCGACAGAATATAGCAATCAGCCCCAGCATTTT.

This chain joins TRBV6-5 and TRBJ1-5; unclear D gene. CDR3 size: 13 residues. Germline lookup yields CDR1 MNHEY and CDR2 SVGAGI. Trimming cost V 2 bases and J 4 bases, with 6 bases left between them. The CDR3 DNA reads TGTGCCAGCAGTTACGGGAGGAATCAGCCCCAGCATTTT. Protein product: CASSYGRNQPQHF.

The chain employs TRBV7-2 and TRBJ1-5; TRBD1 agrees at 8 bases. The CDR3 has 13 residues. Germline V gene data show CDR1 as SGHTA and CDR2 as FQGNSA. J was trimmed by 9 bases and V by 0 bases; bases with no gene match: 1. Here the CDR3 DNA reads TGTGCCAGCAGCTTAGCACAGGGGGTGCCCCAGCATTTT. This encodes CASSLAQGVPQHF. Full variable domain (outside the CDR3, taken from reference TRBV7-2 and TRBJ1-5): GAGVSQSPSNKVTEKGKDVELRCDPISGHTALYWYRQSLGQGLEFLIYFQGNSAPDKSGLPSDRFSAERTGGSVSTLTIQRTQQEDSAVYLCASSLAQGVPQHFGDGTRLSIL.

V is TRBV9 and J is TRBJ2-1, with 7 bases that match TRBD1. Per germline, CDR1 SGDLS and CDR2 YYNGEE. After removal of 2 bases from V and 8 bases from J, the junction contained 7 bases not matched to a gene. The CDR3 contains 14 residues. The CDR3 nucleotides read TGTGCCAGCAGCGTCATAGGGGGCAGGGATGAGCAGTTCTTC. Protein: CASSVIGGRDEQFF.

The V and J genes are TRBV28 and TRBJ1-6; D is perhaps TRBD1 (5 bases). The CDR3 sequence is 16 residues long. The germline V and J ends were trimmed by 3 bases and 2 bases, with 11 bases remaining between them. Germline CDR1 MDHEN, CDR2 SYDVKM. CDR3 in DNA: TGTGCCAGCAGTTTCATAACAGGAACCTATAATTCACCCCTCCACTTT. Translated: CASSFITGTYNSPLHF.

The chain recombines TRBV7-9 with TRBJ2-7, with 9 bases lining up with TRBD2. The CDR3 runs 15 residues. V trimming: 3 bases; J trimming: 6 bases; junction bases outside the gene matches: 9. Germline V gene lookup returns CDR1 SEHNR and CDR2 FQNEAQ (reference sequence). CDR3 protein: CASSFTAGGPGEQYF. The CDR3 DNA reads TGTGCCAGCAGCTTCACGGCGGGGGGGCCGGGCGAGCAGTACTTC.

This clone was detected only a few times. This chain connects TRBV9 to TRBJ1-2; no clear D. Germline V lookup: CDR1 SGDLS, CDR2 YYNGEE. V was shortened by 0 bases and J by 0 bases, with 6 bases between the two germline ends. The CDR3 has 14 amino acids. The CDR3 loop reads CASSVAQANYGYTF. In DNA, the CDR3 is TGTGCCAGCAGCGTAGCTCAGGCTAACTATGGCTACACCTTC.

This clone was recorded a few times. The J gene is TRBJ1-6, the V gene TRBV5-1; D is unresolved. In germline, CDR1 is SGHRS, CDR2 YFSETQ. This CDR3 is 17 amino acids long. Trimming left V 0 bases short and J 4 bases short, with 14 bases between. The CDR3 here is CASSLEGGERYNSPLHF. The CDR3 coding sequence is TGCGCCAGCAGCTTGGAAGGAGGCGAAAGATATAATTCACCCCTCCACTTT.

The genes are TRBV14 and TRBJ2-5; TRBD2 agrees at 7 bases. V trimming: 1 base; J trimming: 5 bases; junction bases outside the gene matches: 10. This CDR3 region has 16 residues. Per germline, CDR1 SGHDN and CDR2 FVKESK. The CDR3 bases are TGTGCCAGCAGCCAAGGACGAAGCGGGGTGGTGGAGACCCAGTACTTC. Residues: CASSQGRSGVVETQYF.

This clone was observed at least ten times. V and J are TRBV28 and TRBJ1-6; no reliable D call. V lost 6 bases and J 5 bases, leaving 14 bases between the germline ends. This CDR3 has 15 residues. The germline gives CDR1 MDHEN, CDR2 SYDVKM. The DNA of the CDR3 is TGTGCCAGCAGCGCCCTGAAGACTGATAATTCACCCCTCCACTTT. It specifies CASSALKTDNSPLHF.

The chain joins TRBV6-1 to TRBJ1-2; the D gene is possibly TRBD1 (5 bases). Germline V lookup: CDR1 MNHNS, CDR2 SASEGT. V was trimmed by 11 bases and J by 5 bases, leaving 18 bases between them. The CDR3 consists of 13 residues. CDR3 coding DNA: TGTGCCGGAAAAACGGGGGATGCGTATGGCTACACCTTC. Protein: CAGKTGDAYGYTF.

V usage is TRBV15 and J usage is TRBJ1-4; 9 positions agree with TRBD1. Germline CDR1 is LNHNV and CDR2 is YYDKDF (reference sequence). Trimming at V came to 4 bases and at J to 8 bases, leaving 8 bases not matched to a gene. The CDR3 is 15 amino acids. CDR3 nucleotide sequence: TGTGCCACCAGCACCCCGCCCGGGACAGGGGAAAAACTGTTTTTT. Amino acids: CATSTPPGTGEKLFF.

As DNA, the CDR3 is TGTGCCAGCAGCTTGGGCAGGGAACAAGAGACCCAGTACTTC. It is translated as CASSLGREQETQYF. This chain links TRBV7-6 with TRBJ2-5; D may be TRBD1 (5 bases). CDR3 length equals 14 residues. V was clipped by 3 bases and J by 2 bases, with 10 bases between them. Germline-derived CDR1 and CDR2 are SGHVS and FNYEAQ.

The chain recombines TRBV18 with TRBJ1-2; 9 bases are a match to TRBD1. The length of the CDR3 is 16 residues. V shed 3 bases, J shed 6 bases, and the junction held 11 bases outside the gene matches. Germline CDR1 reads KGHSH; CDR2 reads LQKENI. CDR3 residues: CASSPRQGELVNGYTF. The CDR3 DNA follows: TGTGCCAGCTCACCTCGACAGGGGGAATTAGTAAATGGCTACACCTTC.